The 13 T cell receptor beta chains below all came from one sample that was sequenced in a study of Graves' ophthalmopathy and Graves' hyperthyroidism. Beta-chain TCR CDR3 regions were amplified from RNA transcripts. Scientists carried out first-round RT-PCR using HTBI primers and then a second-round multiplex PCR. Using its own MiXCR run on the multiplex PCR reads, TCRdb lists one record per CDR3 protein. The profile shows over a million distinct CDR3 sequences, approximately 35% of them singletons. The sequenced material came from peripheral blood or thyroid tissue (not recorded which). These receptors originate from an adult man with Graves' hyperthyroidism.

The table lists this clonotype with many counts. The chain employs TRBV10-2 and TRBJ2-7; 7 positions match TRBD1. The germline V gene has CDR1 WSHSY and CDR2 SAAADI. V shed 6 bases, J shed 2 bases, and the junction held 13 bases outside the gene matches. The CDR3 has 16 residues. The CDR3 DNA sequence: TGCGCCAGCAGGAGCCACAGGGGCGAAAGGACCTACGAGCAGTACTTC. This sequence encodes CASRSHRGERTYEQYF.

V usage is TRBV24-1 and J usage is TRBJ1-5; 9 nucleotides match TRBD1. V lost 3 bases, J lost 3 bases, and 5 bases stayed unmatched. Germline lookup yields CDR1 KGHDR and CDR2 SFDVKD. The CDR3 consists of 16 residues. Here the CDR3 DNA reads TGTGCCACCAGTGATCCCGGACAGGGGCCCAATCAGCCCCAGCATTTT. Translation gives CATSDPGQGPNQPQHF.

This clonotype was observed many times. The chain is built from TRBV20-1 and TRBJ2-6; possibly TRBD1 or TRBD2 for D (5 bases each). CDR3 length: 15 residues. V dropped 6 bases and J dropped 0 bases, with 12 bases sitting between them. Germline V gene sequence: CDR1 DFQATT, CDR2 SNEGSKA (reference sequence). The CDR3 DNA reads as TGCAGTGCCGGGACGCCTAACTCTGGGGCCAACGTCCTGACTTTC. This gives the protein CSAGTPNSGANVLTF.

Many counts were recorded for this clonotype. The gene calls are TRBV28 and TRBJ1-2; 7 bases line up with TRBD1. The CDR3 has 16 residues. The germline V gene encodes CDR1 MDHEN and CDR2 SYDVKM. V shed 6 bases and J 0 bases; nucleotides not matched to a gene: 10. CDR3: CASRTPGTVANYGYTF. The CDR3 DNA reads TGTGCCAGCAGGACTCCGGGGACAGTCGCTAACTATGGCTACACCTTC.

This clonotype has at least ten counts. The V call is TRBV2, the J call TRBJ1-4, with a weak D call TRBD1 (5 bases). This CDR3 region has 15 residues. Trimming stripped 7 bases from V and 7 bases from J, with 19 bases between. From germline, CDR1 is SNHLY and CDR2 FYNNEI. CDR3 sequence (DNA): TGTGCCAGCACCCTAACGGGGCGGATGAGTGAAAAACTGTTTTTT. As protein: CASTLTGRMSEKLFF.

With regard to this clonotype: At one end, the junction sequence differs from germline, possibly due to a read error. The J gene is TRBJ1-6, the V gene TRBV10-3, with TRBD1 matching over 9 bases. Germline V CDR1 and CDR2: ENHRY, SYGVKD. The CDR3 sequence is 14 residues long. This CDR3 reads CASSFGQGILPLHF. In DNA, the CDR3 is TGTGCCAGCAGTTTTGGACAGGGGATTTTACCCCTCCACTTT.

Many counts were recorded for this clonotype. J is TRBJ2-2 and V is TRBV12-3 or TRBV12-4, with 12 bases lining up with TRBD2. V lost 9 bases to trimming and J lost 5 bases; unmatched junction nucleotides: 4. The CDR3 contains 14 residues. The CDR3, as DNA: TGTGCCAGTTGGACTAGCGGGAATACCGGGGAGCTGTTTTTT. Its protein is CASWTSGNTGELFF.

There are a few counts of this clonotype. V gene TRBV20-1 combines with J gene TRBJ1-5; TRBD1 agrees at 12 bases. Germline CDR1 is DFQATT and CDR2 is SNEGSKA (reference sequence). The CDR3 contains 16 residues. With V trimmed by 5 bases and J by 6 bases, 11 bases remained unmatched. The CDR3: CSAPTPGTGGSQPQHF. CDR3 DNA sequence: TGCAGTGCTCCAACCCCCGGGACAGGGGGCTCTCAGCCCCAGCATTTT.

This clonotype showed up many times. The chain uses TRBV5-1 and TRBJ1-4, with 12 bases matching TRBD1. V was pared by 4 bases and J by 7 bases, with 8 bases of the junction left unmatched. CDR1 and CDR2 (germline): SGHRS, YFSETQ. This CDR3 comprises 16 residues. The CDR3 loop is CASSPRDRGRAEKLFF. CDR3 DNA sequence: TGCGCCAGCAGCCCGAGGGACAGGGGGCGAGCTGAAAAACTGTTTTTT.

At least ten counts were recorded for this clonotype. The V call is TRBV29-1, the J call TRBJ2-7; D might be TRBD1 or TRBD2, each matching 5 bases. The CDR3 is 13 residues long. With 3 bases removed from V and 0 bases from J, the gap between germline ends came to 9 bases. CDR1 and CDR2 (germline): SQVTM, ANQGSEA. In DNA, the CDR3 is TGCAGCGTTGACGGGGCACCCTCCTACGAGCAGTACTTC. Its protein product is CSVDGAPSYEQYF.

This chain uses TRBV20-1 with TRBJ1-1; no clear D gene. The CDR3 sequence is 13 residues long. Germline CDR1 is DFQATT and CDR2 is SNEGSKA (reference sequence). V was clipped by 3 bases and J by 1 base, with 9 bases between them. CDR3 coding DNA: TGCAGTGCTAGTACCGTGCGGAACACTGAAGCTTTCTTT. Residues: CSASTVRNTEAFF.

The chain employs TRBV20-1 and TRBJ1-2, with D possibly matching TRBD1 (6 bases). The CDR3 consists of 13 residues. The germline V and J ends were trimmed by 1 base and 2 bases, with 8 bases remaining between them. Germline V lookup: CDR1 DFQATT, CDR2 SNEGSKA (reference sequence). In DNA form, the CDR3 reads TGCAGTGCTAGAGGCGGACAGAACTATGGCTACACCTTC. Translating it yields CSARGGQNYGYTF.

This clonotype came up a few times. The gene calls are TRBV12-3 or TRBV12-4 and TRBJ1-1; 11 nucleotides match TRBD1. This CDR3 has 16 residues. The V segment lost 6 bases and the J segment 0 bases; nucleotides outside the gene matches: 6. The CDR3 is CASRPGQGEMNTEAFF. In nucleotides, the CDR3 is TGTGCCAGCAGGCCGGGACAGGGGGAGATGAACACTGAAGCTTTCTTT.